This T cell receptor beta chain derives from a study of CD8 T cells in Susac syndrome. With random hexamers, reverse transcription was performed on about 0.5 to 1 ug of RNA. TCRdb independently ran MiXCR on the immunoSEQ multiplex PCR reads; one entry per CDR3 protein. The sample has around 130,000 distinct CDR3 sequences, roughly 76% seen once. CDR1 and CDR2 (germline): SGHTA, FQGNSA. This CDR3 has 18 amino acids. Germline trimming cut 5 bases from V and 0 bases from J; bases unmatched to any gene: 10. The source material was CD8+ T cells from PBMCs. This receptor was identified in a human donor with multiple sclerosis. The J gene is TRBJ2-1, the V gene TRBV7-2; 10 nucleotides line up with TRBD2. As DNA, the CDR3 is TGTGCCAGCAGCCAACTAGCGGGGTATATGAGCTCCTACAATGAGCAGTTCTTC. Its protein product is CASSQLAGYMSSYNEQFF.